This T cell receptor (beta chain) comes out of a study of blood T cell repertoires in COVID-19. In the study overall: Spain, Italy and the United States supplied samples that represented acute and convalescent COVID-19.

Generated by immunoSEQ multiplex PCR, the TCRdb table keeps only in-frame clones and is missing some. The data hold fewer than 80,000 clones, with 80% to 95% observed a single time. Sequences were obtained from peripheral blood. The TCR originated in a human donor in a cohort sampled during active COVID-19.

CDR3 coding DNA: TGTGCCAGTAGTATAGGGAATCTCGGAGGGGTCGGGGAGCTGTTTTTT. This codes for CASSIGNLGGVGELFF. This chain connects TRBV19 to TRBJ2-2; D is perhaps TRBD2 (6 bases). Germline loops: CDR1 LNHDA, CDR2 SQIVND (reference sequence). V lost 1 base and J 7 bases, leaving 16 bases between the germline ends. The CDR3 extends over 16 amino acids.